Listed below are T cell receptor beta chains from one sample, sequenced in a study of identical twins. TCRdb called the 5' RACE reads again in MiXCR, with one record for every CDR3 protein. Of about 530,000 distinct CDR3 sequences in the sample, 20% to 25% are singletons; the top ten hold 0.4% to 0.6%. These data are also associated with another study on yellow fever vaccine responses in identical twins.

Sequencing was done on a sample of CD4+ T cells sorted from blood. The source is a woman aged 18-30 years in good health. Both conserved end residues are part of each CDR3. A D gene is named only where the DNA matches it firmly. A row's size may be missing; if present it is once, few, many or a size class.

V gene	D gene	clone size	J gene	CDR3 protein	CDR3 DNA
TRBV6-1	TRBD1	-	TRBJ2-7	CASRTGTGVYEQYF	TGTGCCAGCAGGACCGGGACAGGGGTCTACGAGCAGTACTTC
TRBV2	-	few	TRBJ2-5	CASWTESPPETQYF	TGTGCCAGCTGGACGGAATCTCCTCCGGAGACCCAGTACTTC
TRBV14	TRBD1	few	TRBJ2-1	CASSQALDRGEQFF	TGTGCCAGCAGCCAAGCTTTGGACAGGGGTGAGCAGTTCTTC
TRBV7-9	-	few	TRBJ2-3	CASSSLGGGTDTQYF	TGTGCCAGCAGCTCCCTAGGGGGAGGCACAGATACGCAGTATTTT
TRBV24-1	-	many	TRBJ1-1	CATSGDLNTEAFF	TGTGCCACCAGTGGGGACCTGAACACTGAAGCTTTCTTT
TRBV7-8	-	few	TRBJ2-7	CASSQDLVGGREQYF	TGTGCCAGCAGCCAAGACTTAGTCGGAGGGCGGGAGCAGTACTTC
TRBV12-3/TRBV12-4	-	few	TRBJ2-1	CASSLVRYAQFF	TGTGCCAGCAGTTTGGTCCGATATGCTCAGTTCTTC
TRBV2	-	-	TRBJ2-5	CASSSGLVGRETQYF	TGTGCCAGCAGTTCCGGCCTCGTCGGTCGAGAGACCCAGTACTTC
TRBV24-1	TRBD1	-	TRBJ2-3	CATSDPRDRAVDTQYF	TGTGCCACCAGTGACCCACGGGACAGGGCAGTAGATACGCAGTATTTT
TRBV29-1	-	-	TRBJ2-7	CSVGFWTPTYEQYF	TGCAGCGTTGGGTTCTGGACACCAACCTACGAGCAGTACTTC
TRBV3-1	TRBD2	-	TRBJ2-3	CASSQVGTSGNTDTQYF	TGTGCCAGCAGCCAAGTGGGGACTAGCGGGAACACAGATACGCAGTATTTT
TRBV12-3/TRBV12-4	-	-	TRBJ2-4	CASSLRSGLMVVQYF	TGTGCCAGCAGTTTAAGATCGGGACTCATGGTCGTTCAGTACTTC
TRBV28	-	few	TRBJ2-7	CASNRPGPQGYEQYF	TGTGCCAGCAACCGTCCGGGACCCCAAGGCTACGAGCAGTACTTC
TRBV12-3/TRBV12-4	-	few	TRBJ1-5	CASSLDTSNQPQHF	TGTGCCAGCAGTTTGGACACAAGCAATCAGCCCCAGCATTTT
TRBV6-5	-	-	TRBJ1-6	CASSNMGSSYNSPLHF	TGTGCCAGCAGTAACATGGGGAGCTCCTATAATTCACCCCTCCACTTT
TRBV12-3/TRBV12-4	-	-	TRBJ2-5	CASSFSETSLGETQYF	TGTGCCAGCAGTTTTTCGGAAACATCTTTGGGGGAGACCCAGTACTTC
TRBV12-3/TRBV12-4	-	-	TRBJ2-1	CASSPTSGGHEQFF	TGTGCCAGCAGTCCTACGTCTGGGGGCCATGAGCAGTTCTTC
TRBV29-1	-	-	TRBJ1-1	CSVEWVQGPGDTEAFF	TGCAGCGTTGAATGGGTTCAGGGGCCTGGGGACACTGAAGCTTTCTTT
TRBV7-2	-	-	TRBJ2-3	CASSLARGEWADTQYF	TGTGCCAGCAGCTTAGCGAGGGGGGAATGGGCAGATACGCAGTATTTT
TRBV12-3/TRBV12-4	-	-	TRBJ2-6	CASSPTGVPWGGANVLTF	TGTGCCAGCAGTCCCACAGGAGTCCCTTGGGGTGGGGCCAACGTCCTGACTTTC
TRBV9	-	-	TRBJ1-2	CASSVVGGGGYGYTF	TGTGCCAGCAGCGTAGTAGGGGGAGGCGGCTATGGCTACACCTTC
TRBV7-2	TRBD2	-	TRBJ2-7	CASSLIGSLAGPYEQYF	TGTGCCAGCAGCTTAATTGGGTCACTAGCGGGACCATACGAGCAGTACTTC
TRBV7-9	-	-	TRBJ1-1	CASSLGRGSNTEAFF	TGTGCCAGCAGCTTAGGGAGGGGGTCAAACACTGAAGCTTTCTTT
TRBV7-2	-	few	TRBJ2-3	CASSLTRLTDTQYF	TGTGCCAGCAGCTTAACCAGGCTCACAGATACGCAGTATTTT
TRBV6-5	TRBD1	-	TRBJ2-7	CASSSAGTGYEQYF	TGTGCCAGCAGTTCCGCCGGGACAGGGTACGAGCAGTACTTC
TRBV14	-	few	TRBJ2-1	CASSQQGRNEQFF	TGTGCCAGCAGCCAACAGGGGAGGAATGAGCAGTTCTTC
TRBV20-1	TRBD1	-	TRBJ1-6	CSAETGYGSPLHF	TGCAGTGCCGAGACAGGGTACGGTTCACCCCTCCACTTT
TRBV4-2	-	-	TRBJ2-2	CASSQDWDPDTGELFF	TGTGCCAGCAGCCAAGATTGGGACCCTGACACCGGGGAGCTGTTTTTT
TRBV5-1	TRBD2	few	TRBJ2-1	CASSLVLAGNEQFF	TGCGCCAGCAGCTTGGTTCTAGCGGGCAATGAGCAGTTCTTC
TRBV27	TRBD1	-	TRBJ2-1	CASSLSETGFEQFF	TGTGCCAGCAGTTTATCAGAGACAGGGTTTGAGCAGTTCTTC
TRBV10-3	-	-	TRBJ1-1	CAISESMSVSGEAFF	TGTGCCATCAGTGAGTCGATGTCTGTGTCAGGCGAAGCTTTCTTT
TRBV11-2	TRBD1	-	TRBJ2-3	CASSLGRTGGLTGTDTQYF	TGTGCCAGCAGCTTAGGCCGGACAGGAGGACTGACTGGCACAGATACGCAGTATTTT
TRBV4-1	TRBD2	-	TRBJ2-1	CASSQGGLGGRSYNEQFF	TGCGCCAGCAGCCAAGGGGGACTGGGCGGGAGGTCCTACAATGAGCAGTTCTTC
TRBV5-1	-	-	TRBJ2-5	CASSLGATRGAQETQYF	TGCGCCAGCAGCTTGGGGGCTACCCGGGGGGCTCAAGAGACCCAGTACTTC
TRBV29-1	TRBD2	-	TRBJ2-3	CSAGTSGITDTQYF	TGCAGCGCCGGGACTAGCGGGATCACAGATACGCAGTATTTT
TRBV28	-	-	TRBJ1-5	CASSPPKGNQPQHF	TGTGCCAGCAGTCCTCCTAAGGGCAATCAGCCCCAGCATTTT
TRBV29-1	-	few	TRBJ1-6	CSVEETGKGSPLHF	TGCAGCGTTGAAGAAACAGGGAAAGGATCACCCCTCCACTTT
TRBV5-1	-	-	TRBJ2-1	CASSPPGGGPNNEQFF	TGCGCCAGCAGCCCCCCCGGGGGTGGGCCTAACAATGAGCAGTTCTTC
TRBV20-1	TRBD1	-	TRBJ1-1	CSATHGTGLESEAFF	TGCAGTGCTACCCATGGGACAGGGCTGGAATCTGAAGCTTTCTTT
TRBV24-1	-	few	TRBJ2-3	CATSDETGPSDTQYF	TGTGCCACCAGTGATGAGACAGGACCGAGTGATACGCAGTATTTT
TRBV2	TRBD1	-	TRBJ2-1	CASSEVGTDIMLSSYNEQFF	TGTGCCAGCAGTGAAGTAGGGACAGACATCATGCTTAGCTCCTACAATGAGCAGTTCTTC
TRBV10-3	-	-	TRBJ2-4	CAISDRDGSKNIQYF	TGTGCCATCAGTGACAGGGACGGGTCCAAAAACATTCAGTACTTC
TRBV4-1	TRBD1	few	TRBJ2-1	CASSQGPGQGPIREQFF	TGCGCCAGCAGCCAAGGCCCGGGACAGGGCCCAATACGTGAGCAGTTCTTC
TRBV28	TRBD1	-	TRBJ1-2	CASITGQGRGGYTF	TGTGCCAGCATCACCGGACAGGGGAGGGGTGGCTACACCTTC
TRBV12-3/TRBV12-4	TRBD1	few	TRBJ1-1	CASKKTGVTEAFF	TGTGCCAGCAAAAAGACAGGGGTCACTGAAGCTTTCTTT
TRBV5-1	-	-	TRBJ2-5	CASNIDRGGETQYF	TGCGCCAGCAACATAGATAGGGGCGGAGAGACCCAGTACTTC
TRBV28	-	-	TRBJ1-5	CASHKGLGEVNQPQHF	TGTGCCAGCCACAAGGGGCTGGGAGAGGTCAATCAGCCCCAGCATTTT
TRBV6-1	TRBD1	-	TRBJ1-4	CASRPGQGYEKLFF	TGTGCCAGCAGACCGGGACAGGGGTATGAAAAACTGTTTTTT